This passage covers 5 T cell receptor beta chains from one sample sequenced in a study of cytomegalovirus exposure and HLA in healthy donors. Use of 60 Vbeta and 13 Jbeta primers characterized the PCR. Sequencing was performed with immunoSEQ multiplex PCR; in TCRdb, only in-frame clones are kept and a portion is missing. The profile covers just over 150,000 clones, with under 85% appearing a single time and approximately 1.5% taken by the ten largest. The sequencing sample was made of PBMCs. These receptors were collected from a woman aged 25 to 39 in good health and CMV-seronegative.

This clone was detected only a few times. The rearrangement uses TRBV2 and TRBJ1-3; D is possibly TRBD1 (6 bases). CDR3 length: 17 amino acids. Deletions cut 2 bases from V and 0 bases from J, with 14 bases between. Germline CDR1 SNHLY, CDR2 FYNNEI. CDR3: CASSEYGGYYSGNTIYF. In nucleotides, the CDR3 is TGTGCCAGCAGTGAATATGGGGGCTATTACTCTGGAAACACCATATATTTT.

This chain joins TRBV9 and TRBJ2-1; the match to TRBD2 covers 9 bases. In germline, CDR1 is SGDLS, CDR2 YYNGEE. This CDR3 is 14 amino acids long. The V segment lost 2 bases and the J segment 4 bases; nucleotides outside the gene matches: 1. The DNA for the CDR3 is TGTGCCAGCAGCGTTAGCGGGGGATACAATGAGCAGTTCTTC. Translating gives CASSVSGGYNEQFF.

V and J are TRBV6-1 and TRBJ2-5; D unresolved. V was clipped by 4 bases and J by 1 base, with 7 bases between them. The length of the CDR3 is 13 residues. The germline V gene has CDR1 MNHNS and CDR2 SASEGT. The CDR3 sequence is CASSGSGQETQYF. CDR3 DNA sequence: TGTGCCAGCAGTGGGTCGGGCCAAGAGACCCAGTACTTC.

V gene TRBV7-8 combines with J gene TRBJ1-2; 9 positions agree with TRBD1. The germline gives CDR1 SGHVS, CDR2 FQNEAQ. CDR3 length: 16 amino acids. After removal of 1 base from V and 3 bases from J, the junction contained 6 bases not matched to a gene. The CDR3 loop reads CASSLVPRTGDYGYTF. The DNA of the CDR3 is TGTGCCAGCAGCTTAGTCCCCAGGACAGGGGACTATGGCTACACCTTC.

The rearrangement uses TRBV4-2 and TRBJ2-1, with TRBD2 matching over 12 bases. The CDR3 runs to 17 residues. V lost 0 bases, J lost 3 bases, and 3 bases stayed unmatched. Germline lookup yields CDR1 LGHNA and CDR2 YNFKEQ. The CDR3 protein is CASSQEPSGGVYNEQFF. The DNA for the CDR3 is TGTGCCAGCAGCCAAGAACCTAGCGGGGGGGTCTACAATGAGCAGTTCTTC.